The 3 T cell receptor beta chains given below trace back to one sample, sequenced in a study of shared clonotypes between healthy human individuals. Sequenced by immunoSEQ multiplex PCR; TCRdb stores in-frame clones only, minus some. This table holds 850,000 to 1,200,000 clones, roughly 80% found once. The material sequenced was memory CD4+ T cells sorted from blood. As for subset: CD45RA-negative fraction. The receptors come from a man between 18 and 35 years old in good health.

This chain connects TRBV29-1 to TRBJ2-1; 8 bases are a match to TRBD2. J lost 0 bases, V lost 2 bases, and 12 bases had no gene match. Germline V gene lookup returns CDR1 SQVTM and CDR2 ANQGSEA. The CDR3 is made up of 18 amino acids. The CDR3 region has the DNA TGCAGCGTTGAAAGAGGTAGCGGGATTATTAGCTCCTACAATGAGCAGTTCTTC. Protein product: CSVERGSGIISSYNEQFF.

This clone is a singleton in its sample. The CDR3 here is CASSEGLAGLSTDTQYF. CDR3 sequence (DNA): TGTGCCAGCAGTGAGGGGCTAGCGGGGCTCAGCACAGATACGCAGTATTTT. The chain has TRBV6-1 and TRBJ2-3; 9 bases fit TRBD2. This CDR3 has 17 residues. V lost 3 bases and J lost 0; bases outside the gene matches: 7. Germline V gene lookup returns CDR1 MNHNS and CDR2 SASEGT.

The rearrangement uses TRBV7-3 and TRBJ1-5; a possible D gene is TRBD1 (5 bases). The CDR3 extends over 16 amino acids. Germline values: CDR1 SGHTA, CDR2 FQGTGA. V shed 5 bases and J shed 1 base, with 15 bases lying between them. The CDR3 bases are TGTGCCAGCAGCCCCCCGACAGAGCAAAGCAATCAGCCCCAGCATTTT. This sequence encodes CASSPPTEQSNQPQHF.